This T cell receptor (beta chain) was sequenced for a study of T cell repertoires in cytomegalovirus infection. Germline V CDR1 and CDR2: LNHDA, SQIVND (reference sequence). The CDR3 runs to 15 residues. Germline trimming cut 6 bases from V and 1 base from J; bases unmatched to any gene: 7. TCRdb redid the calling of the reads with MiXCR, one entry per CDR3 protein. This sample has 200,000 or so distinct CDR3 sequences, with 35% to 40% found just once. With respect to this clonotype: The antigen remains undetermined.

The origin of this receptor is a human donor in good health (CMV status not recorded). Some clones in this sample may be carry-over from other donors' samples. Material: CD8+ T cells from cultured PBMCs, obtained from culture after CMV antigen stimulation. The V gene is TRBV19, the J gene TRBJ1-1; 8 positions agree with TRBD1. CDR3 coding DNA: TGTGCCAGTAGGCTATCAGGGGGCCAGAACACTGAAGCTTTCTTT. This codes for CASRLSGGQNTEAFF.